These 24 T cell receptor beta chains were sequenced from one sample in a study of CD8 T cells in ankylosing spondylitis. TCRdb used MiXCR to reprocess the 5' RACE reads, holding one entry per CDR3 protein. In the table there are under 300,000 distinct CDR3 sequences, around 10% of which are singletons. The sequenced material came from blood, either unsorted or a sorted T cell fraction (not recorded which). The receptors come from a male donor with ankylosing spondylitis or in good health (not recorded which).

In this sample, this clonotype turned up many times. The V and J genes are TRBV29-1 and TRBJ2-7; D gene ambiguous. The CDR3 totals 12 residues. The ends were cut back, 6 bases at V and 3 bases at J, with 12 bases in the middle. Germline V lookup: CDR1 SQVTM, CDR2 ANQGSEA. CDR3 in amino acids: CSVGTSDYEQYF. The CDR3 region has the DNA TGCAGCGTCGGAACGTCCGACTACGAGCAGTACTTC.

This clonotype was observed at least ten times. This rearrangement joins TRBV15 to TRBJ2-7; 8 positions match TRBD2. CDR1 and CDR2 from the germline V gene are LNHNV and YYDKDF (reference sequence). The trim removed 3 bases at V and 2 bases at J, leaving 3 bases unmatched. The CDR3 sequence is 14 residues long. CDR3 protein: CATSSSGATYEQYF. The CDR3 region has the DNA TGTGCCACCAGCAGTAGCGGGGCGACCTACGAGCAGTACTTC.

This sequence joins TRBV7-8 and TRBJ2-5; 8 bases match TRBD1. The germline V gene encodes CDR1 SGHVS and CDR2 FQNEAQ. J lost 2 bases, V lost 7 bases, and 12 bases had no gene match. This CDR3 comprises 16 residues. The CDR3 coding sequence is TGTGCCAGCACCCCAACCGGGACAGGAGATCAAGAGACCCAGTACTTC. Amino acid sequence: CASTPTGTGDQETQYF.

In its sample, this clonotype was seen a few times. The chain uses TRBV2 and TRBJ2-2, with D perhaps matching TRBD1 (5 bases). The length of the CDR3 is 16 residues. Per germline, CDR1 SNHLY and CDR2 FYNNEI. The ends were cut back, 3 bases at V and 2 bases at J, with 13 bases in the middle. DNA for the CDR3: TGTGCCAGCAGTGATCGGAGAAGGGGCAACACCGGGGAGCTGTTTTTT. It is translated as CASSDRRRGNTGELFF.

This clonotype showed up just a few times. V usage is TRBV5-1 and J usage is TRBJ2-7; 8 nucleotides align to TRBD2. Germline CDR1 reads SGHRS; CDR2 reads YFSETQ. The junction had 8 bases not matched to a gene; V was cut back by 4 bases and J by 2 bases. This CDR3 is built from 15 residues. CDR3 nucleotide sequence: TGCGCCAGCAGCGTGGGACTAGACCTAGCCTACGAGCAGTACTTC. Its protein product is CASSVGLDLAYEQYF.

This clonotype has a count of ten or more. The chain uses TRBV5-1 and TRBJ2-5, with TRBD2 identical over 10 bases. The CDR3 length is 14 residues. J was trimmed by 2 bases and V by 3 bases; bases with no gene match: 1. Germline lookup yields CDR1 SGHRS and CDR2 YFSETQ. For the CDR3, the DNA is TGCGCCAGCAGCTGGACTAGCGGACAAGAGACCCAGTACTTC. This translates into CASSWTSGQETQYF.

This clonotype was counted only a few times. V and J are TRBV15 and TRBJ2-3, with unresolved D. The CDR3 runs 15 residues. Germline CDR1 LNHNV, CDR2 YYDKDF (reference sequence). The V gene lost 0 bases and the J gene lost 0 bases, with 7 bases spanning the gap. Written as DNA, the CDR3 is TGTGCCACCAGCAGAGATCCCCGGAGCACAGATACGCAGTATTTT. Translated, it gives CATSRDPRSTDTQYF.

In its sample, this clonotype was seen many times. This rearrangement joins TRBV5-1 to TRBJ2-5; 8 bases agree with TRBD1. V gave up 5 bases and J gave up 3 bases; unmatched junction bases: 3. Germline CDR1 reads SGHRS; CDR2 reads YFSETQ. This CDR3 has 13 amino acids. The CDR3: CASRGQEKETQYF. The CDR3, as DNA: TGCGCCAGCAGGGGACAGGAGAAAGAGACCCAGTACTTC.

The CDR3 region is CATSRPVRPETQYF. The CDR3, as DNA: TGTGCCACCAGCAGACCTGTGCGACCGGAGACCCAGTACTTC. The V call is TRBV15, the J call TRBJ2-5, with no clear D. The ends were cut back, 2 bases at V and 5 bases at J, with 12 bases in the middle. The V gene's germline CDR1 is LNHNV and CDR2 YYDKDF (reference sequence). The CDR3 is made up of 14 amino acids.

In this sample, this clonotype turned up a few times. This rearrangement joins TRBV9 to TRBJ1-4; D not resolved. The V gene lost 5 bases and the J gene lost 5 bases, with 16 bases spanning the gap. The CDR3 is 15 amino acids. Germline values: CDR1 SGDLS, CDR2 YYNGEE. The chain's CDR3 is CASSYNLGPNEKLFF. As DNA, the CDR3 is TGTGCCAGCAGTTACAACTTAGGGCCAAATGAAAAACTGTTTTTT.

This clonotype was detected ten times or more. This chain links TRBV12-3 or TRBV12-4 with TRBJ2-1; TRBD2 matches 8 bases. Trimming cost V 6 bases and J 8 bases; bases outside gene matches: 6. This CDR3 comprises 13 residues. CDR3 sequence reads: CASSPGGAHEQFF. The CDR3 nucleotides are TGTGCCAGCAGCCCCGGGGGGGCCCATGAGCAGTTCTTC.

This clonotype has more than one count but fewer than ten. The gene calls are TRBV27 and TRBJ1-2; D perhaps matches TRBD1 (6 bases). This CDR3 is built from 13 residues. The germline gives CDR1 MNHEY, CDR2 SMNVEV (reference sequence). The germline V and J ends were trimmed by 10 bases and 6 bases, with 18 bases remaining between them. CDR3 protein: CATWGALFDGYTF. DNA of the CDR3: TGTGCCACCTGGGGGGCCCTTTTCGATGGCTACACCTTC.

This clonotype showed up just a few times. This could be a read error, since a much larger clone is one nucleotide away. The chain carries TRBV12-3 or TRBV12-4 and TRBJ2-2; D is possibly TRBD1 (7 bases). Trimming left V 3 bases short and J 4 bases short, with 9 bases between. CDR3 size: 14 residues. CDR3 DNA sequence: TGTGCCAGCAGTTTTCAGGGGGGCACCGGGGAGCTGTTTTTT. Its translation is CASSFQGGTGELFF.

The CDR3 DNA is TGTGCCAGCAGCCCCCCTAGCGGGGGGACAGATACGCAGTATTTT. Translating it yields CASSPPSGGTDTQYF. The chain links TRBV3-1 to TRBJ2-3; TRBD2 matches 11 bases. CDR3 size: 15 residues. J lost 3 bases, V lost 4 bases, and 3 bases had no gene match. The germline V gene has CDR1 LGHDT and CDR2 YNNKEL (reference sequence).

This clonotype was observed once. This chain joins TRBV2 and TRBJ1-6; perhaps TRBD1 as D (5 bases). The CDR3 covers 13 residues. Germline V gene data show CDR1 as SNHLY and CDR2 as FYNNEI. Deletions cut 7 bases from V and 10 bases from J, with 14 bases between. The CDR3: CASIQARVSPLHF. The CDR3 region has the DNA TGTGCCAGCATACAGGCCCGGGTGTCACCCCTCCACTTT.

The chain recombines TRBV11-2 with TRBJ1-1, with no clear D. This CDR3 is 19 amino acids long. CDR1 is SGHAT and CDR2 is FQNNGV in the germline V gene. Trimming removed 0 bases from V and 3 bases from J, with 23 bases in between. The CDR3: CASSLDDFGQLLRDTEAFF. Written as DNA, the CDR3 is TGTGCCAGCAGCTTAGATGATTTCGGCCAGCTACTACGGGACACTGAAGCTTTCTTT.

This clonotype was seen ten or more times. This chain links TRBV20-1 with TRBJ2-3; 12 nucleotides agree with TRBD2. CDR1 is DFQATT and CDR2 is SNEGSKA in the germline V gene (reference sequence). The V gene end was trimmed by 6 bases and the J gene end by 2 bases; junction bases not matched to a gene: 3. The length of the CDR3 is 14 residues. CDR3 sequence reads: CSALAGGFTDTQYF. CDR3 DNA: TGCAGTGCCCTAGCGGGAGGGTTCACAGATACGCAGTATTTT.

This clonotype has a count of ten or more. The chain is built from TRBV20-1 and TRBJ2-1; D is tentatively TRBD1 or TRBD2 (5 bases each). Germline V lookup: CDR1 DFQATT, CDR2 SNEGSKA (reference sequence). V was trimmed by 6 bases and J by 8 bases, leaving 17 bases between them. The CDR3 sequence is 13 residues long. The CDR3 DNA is TGCAGTGCCCTAGTTTTGCGAGGGGATGAGCAGTTCTTC. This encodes CSALVLRGDEQFF.

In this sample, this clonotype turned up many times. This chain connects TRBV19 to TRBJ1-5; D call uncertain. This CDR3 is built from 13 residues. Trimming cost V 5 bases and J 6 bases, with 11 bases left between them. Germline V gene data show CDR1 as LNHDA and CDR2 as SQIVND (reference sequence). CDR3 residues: CASSGSSGQPQHF. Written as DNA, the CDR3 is TGTGCCAGTAGTGGCTCATCGGGTCAGCCCCAGCATTTT.

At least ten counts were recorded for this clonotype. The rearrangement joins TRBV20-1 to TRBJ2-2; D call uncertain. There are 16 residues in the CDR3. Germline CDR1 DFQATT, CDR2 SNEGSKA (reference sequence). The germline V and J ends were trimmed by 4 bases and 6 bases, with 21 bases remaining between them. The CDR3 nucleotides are TGCAGTGCTACCGATTTTCTGGGTCGGGTTGCCGGGGAGCTGTTTTTT. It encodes CSATDFLGRVAGELFF.

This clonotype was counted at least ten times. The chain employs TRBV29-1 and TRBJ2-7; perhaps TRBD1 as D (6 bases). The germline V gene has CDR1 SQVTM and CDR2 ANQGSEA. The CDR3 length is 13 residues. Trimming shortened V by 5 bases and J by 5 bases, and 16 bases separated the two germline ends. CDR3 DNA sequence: TGCAGCGTTATCGGACAGAATGTCGACGAGCAGTACTTC. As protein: CSVIGQNVDEQYF.

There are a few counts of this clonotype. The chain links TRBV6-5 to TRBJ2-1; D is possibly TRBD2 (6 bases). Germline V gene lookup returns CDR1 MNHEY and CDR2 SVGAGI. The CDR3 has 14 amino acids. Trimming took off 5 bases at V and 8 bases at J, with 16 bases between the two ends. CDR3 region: CASSSIRVADEQFF. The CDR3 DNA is TGTGCCAGCAGTAGTATTAGGGTAGCGGATGAGCAGTTCTTC.

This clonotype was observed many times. CDR3 region: CASSQELNTEAFF. CDR3 nucleotides: TGTGCCAGCAGTCAGGAACTGAACACTGAAGCTTTCTTT. The chain employs TRBV13 and TRBJ1-1; D not resolved. Germline V lookup: CDR1 PRHDT, CDR2 FYEKMQ (reference sequence). Trimming stripped 6 bases from V and 0 bases from J, with 8 bases between. The CDR3 contains 13 residues. Based on the CDR3 plus reference TRBV13 and TRBJ1-1, the full variable domain is AAGVIQSPRHLIKEKRETATLKCYPIPRHDTVYWYQQGPGQDPQFLISFYEKMQSDKGSIPDRFSAQQFSDYHSELNMSSLELGDSALYFCASSQELNTEAFFGQGTRLTVV.

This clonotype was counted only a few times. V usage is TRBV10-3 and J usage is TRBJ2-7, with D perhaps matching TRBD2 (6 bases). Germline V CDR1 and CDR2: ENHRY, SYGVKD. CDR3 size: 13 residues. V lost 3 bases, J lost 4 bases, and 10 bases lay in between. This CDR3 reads CAISEGTDYEQYF. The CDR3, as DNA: TGTGCCATCAGTGAAGGGACTGATTACGAGCAGTACTTC.